This T cell receptor beta chain was obtained from a study of shared clonotypes between healthy human individuals. Terminally differentiated effector memory CD45RA+ cells were left out of the naive CD8 fraction, which was CD45RO-negative and positively selected for CCR7. Per the germline V gene, CDR1 is SGHDN and CDR2 is FVKESK. This CDR3 contains 17 residues. The germline V and J ends were trimmed by 4 bases and 6 bases, with 22 bases remaining between them. Libraries were prepared by immunoSEQ multiplex PCR; TCRdb keeps only in-frame clonotypes and omits some of them. The sample yields over 800,000 clones, more than 85% seen once.

The V gene is TRBV14, the J gene TRBJ2-1; weak D call: TRBD2 (5 bases). The sample comprised naive CD8+ T cells sorted from blood. The receptor was isolated from a man aged 25-45 years in good health. CDR3 residues: CASSPRTPIRASNEQFF. CDR3 nucleotides: TGTGCCAGCAGCCCCCGGACTCCGATCCGGGCGAGCAATGAGCAGTTCTTC.